The present TCR beta chain was sequenced within a study of identical twins. Regarding the study as a whole: There was an excess of low generation probability in the out-of-frame alpha sequences that twins shared. Twins' excess sharing was less marked for out-of-frame beta sequences. Donors were not followed over many years; analysis was cross-sectional.

On this clonotype: Its antigen remains unidentified.

One entry per CDR3 protein results from TCRdb running MiXCR on the 5' RACE reads. The sample has 420,000 or so distinct CDR3 sequences; about 18% are singletons. Sequenced input: naive T cells sorted from blood. The clonotype originates from a man aged 50 to 60 in good health.

CDR3 region: CASSLSRGHNYGYTF. CDR3 bases: TGTGCCAGCAGCTTAAGTAGGGGGCATAACTATGGCTACACCTTC. The J gene is TRBJ1-2, the V gene TRBV7-2; 7 nucleotides match TRBD1. Per germline, CDR1 SGHTA and CDR2 FQGNSA. J lost 1 base, V lost 2 bases, and 4 bases had no gene match. This CDR3 comprises 15 residues. Complete variable domain (other parts from reference TRBV7-2 and TRBJ1-2): GAGVSQSPSNKVTEKGKDVELRCDPISGHTALYWYRQSLGQGLEFLIYFQGNSAPDKSGLPSDRFSAERTGGSVSTLTIQRTQQEDSAVYLCASSLSRGHNYGYTFGSGTRLTVV.